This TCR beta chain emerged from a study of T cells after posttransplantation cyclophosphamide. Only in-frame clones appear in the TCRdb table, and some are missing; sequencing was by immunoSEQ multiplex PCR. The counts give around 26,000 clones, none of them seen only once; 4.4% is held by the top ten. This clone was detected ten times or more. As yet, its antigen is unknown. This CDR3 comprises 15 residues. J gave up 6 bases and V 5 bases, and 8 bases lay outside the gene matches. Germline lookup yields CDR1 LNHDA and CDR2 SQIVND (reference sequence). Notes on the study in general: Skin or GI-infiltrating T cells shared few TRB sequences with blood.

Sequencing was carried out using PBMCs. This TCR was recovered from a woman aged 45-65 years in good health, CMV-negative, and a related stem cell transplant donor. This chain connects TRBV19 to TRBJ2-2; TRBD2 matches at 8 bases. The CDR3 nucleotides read TGTGCCAGTAGTCCTCCGGGACTAGAAGCCGGGGAGCTGTTTTTT. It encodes CASSPPGLEAGELFF.